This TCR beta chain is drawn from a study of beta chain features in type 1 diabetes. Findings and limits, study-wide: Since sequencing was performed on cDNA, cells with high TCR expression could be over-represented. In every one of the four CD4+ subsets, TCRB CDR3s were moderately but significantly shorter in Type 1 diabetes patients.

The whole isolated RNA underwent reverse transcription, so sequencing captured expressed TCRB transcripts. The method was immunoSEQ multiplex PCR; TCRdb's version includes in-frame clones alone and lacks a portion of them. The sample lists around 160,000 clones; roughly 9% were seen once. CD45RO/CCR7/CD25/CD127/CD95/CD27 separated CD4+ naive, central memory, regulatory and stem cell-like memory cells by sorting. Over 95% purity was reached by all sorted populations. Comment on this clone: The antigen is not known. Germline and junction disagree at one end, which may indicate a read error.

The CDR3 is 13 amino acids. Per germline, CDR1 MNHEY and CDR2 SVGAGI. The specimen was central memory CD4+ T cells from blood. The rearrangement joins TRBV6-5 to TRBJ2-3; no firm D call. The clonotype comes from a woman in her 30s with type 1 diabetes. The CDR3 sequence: CAISVPGADTQYF. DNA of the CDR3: TGTGCCATCAGTGTCCCTGGAGCGGATACGCAGTATTTT.